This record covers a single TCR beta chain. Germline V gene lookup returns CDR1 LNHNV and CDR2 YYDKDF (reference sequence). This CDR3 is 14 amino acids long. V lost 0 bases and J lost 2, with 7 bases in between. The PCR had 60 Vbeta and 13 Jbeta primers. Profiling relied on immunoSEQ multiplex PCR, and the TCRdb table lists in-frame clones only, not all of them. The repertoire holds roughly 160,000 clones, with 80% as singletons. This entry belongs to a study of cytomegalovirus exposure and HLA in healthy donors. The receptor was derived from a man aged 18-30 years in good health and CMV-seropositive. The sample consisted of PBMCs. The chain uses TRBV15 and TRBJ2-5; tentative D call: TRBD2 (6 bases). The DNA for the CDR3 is TGTGCCACCAGCAGAGACGGACTACAAGAGACCCAGTACTTC. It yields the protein CATSRDGLQETQYF. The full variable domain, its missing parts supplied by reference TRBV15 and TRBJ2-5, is DAMVIQNPRYQVTQFGKPVTLSCSQTLNHNVMYWYQQKSSQAPKLLFHYYDKDFNNEADTPDNFQSRRPNTSFCFLDIRSPGLGDTAMYLCATSRDGLQETQYFGPGTRLLVL.